These 25 T cell receptor beta chains share one sample of origin, sequenced in a study of Ad26.COV2.S vaccination and SARS-CoV-2 variants. Only in-frame clones appear in the TCRdb table, and some are missing; sequencing was by immunoSEQ multiplex PCR. The sample has about 440,000 clones, 90% seen once. Regarding treatment: around 19 received Ad26.COV2.S at low or high dose, single or two shots; about 5 received placebo; per-sample allocation not given. After the first vaccine or placebo injection, samples were drawn on day 63. The sample here was peripheral blood, taken in a trial of Ad26.COV2.S vaccine versus placebo. The receptors were gathered from a person between 18 and 59 years old who received the Ad26.COV2.S COVID-19 vaccine or a placebo.

As DNA, the CDR3 is TGTGCCAGTAGCGAAACAGGATCCTACGAGCAGTACTTC. Its protein product is CASSETGSYEQYF. The V and J genes are TRBV19 and TRBJ2-7; possible D gene TRBD1, 5 bases. CDR1 is LNHDA and CDR2 is SQIVND in the germline V gene (reference sequence). V lost 6 bases, J lost 1 base, and 10 bases lay in between. The CDR3 is made up of 13 amino acids.

This clone was detected a few times. The V call is TRBV29-1, the J call TRBJ1-2, with D possibly being TRBD1 (6 bases). Trimming left V 0 bases short and J 4 bases short, with 9 bases between. CDR1 is SQVTM and CDR2 is ANQGSEA in the germline V gene. The CDR3 spans 13 residues. For the CDR3, the DNA is TGCAGCGTTGAAGATGGACAGCTCTATGGCTACACCTTC. This gives the protein CSVEDGQLYGYTF.

V and J are TRBV7-2 and TRBJ1-1; no clear D. Germline V gene data show CDR1 as SGHTA and CDR2 as FQGNSA. V shed 1 base and J shed 1 base, with 16 bases lying between them. This CDR3 is 17 amino acids long. The CDR3 loop reads CASSLDPIVLKNTEAFF. The CDR3 DNA follows: TGTGCCAGCAGCTTAGACCCTATAGTTTTAAAGAACACTGAAGCTTTCTTT.

This clone has only one observation. This sequence joins TRBV7-9 and TRBJ2-5; TRBD1 matches 11 bases. Germline V gene lookup returns CDR1 SEHNR and CDR2 FQNEAQ (reference sequence). The V and J ends lost 3 bases and 7 bases, in that order; junction bases with no gene match: 13. This CDR3 spans 17 amino acids. The CDR3 protein is CASSLGTGQGALGTQYF. The CDR3 nucleotides read TGTGCCAGCAGCTTGGGGACTGGACAGGGGGCTTTGGGGACCCAGTACTTC. Full variable domain (outside the CDR3, taken from reference TRBV7-9 and TRBJ2-5): DTGVSQNPRHKITKRGQNVTFRCDPISEHNRLYWYRQTLGQGPEFLTYFQNEAQLEKSRLLSDRFSAERPKGSFSTLEIQRTEQGDSAMYLCASSLGTGQGALGTQYFGPGTRLLVL.

This clone has just one count. V gene TRBV9 combines with J gene TRBJ2-3; 11 bases map to TRBD2. V trimming: 2 bases; J trimming: 1 base; junction bases outside the gene matches: 6. This CDR3 has 17 residues. The germline V gene has CDR1 SGDLS and CDR2 YYNGEE. CDR3 coding DNA: TGTGCCAGCAGCGTCGGAGGGACTAGCGGAGGCACAGATACGCAGTATTTT. Translating gives CASSVGGTSGGTDTQYF. Full variable domain (missing parts from reference TRBV9 and TRBJ2-3): DSGVTQTPKHLITATGQRVTLRCSPRSGDLSVYWYQQSLDQGLQFLIQYYNGEERAKGNILERFSAQQFPDLHSELNLSSLELGDSALYFCASSVGGTSGGTDTQYFGPGTRLTVL.

A single count supports this clone. This chain's CDR3 is CASSHSERDREREEKLFF. The CDR3 region has the DNA TGTGCCAGCAGCCACTCCGAAAGAGACAGGGAAAGAGAGGAAAAACTGTTTTTT. V gene TRBV7-2 combines with J gene TRBJ1-4, with 7 bases identical to TRBD1. The CDR3 contains 18 residues. Germline CDR1 reads SGHTA; CDR2 reads FQGNSA. Germline trimming cut 5 bases from V and 8 bases from J; bases unmatched to any gene: 20. The full variable domain, with the rest looked up from reference TRBV7-2 and TRBJ1-4, is GAGVSQSPSNKVTEKGKDVELRCDPISGHTALYWYRQSLGQGLEFLIYFQGNSAPDKSGLPSDRFSAERTGGSVSTLTIQRTQQEDSAVYLCASSHSERDREREEKLFFGSGTQLSVL.

The V call is TRBV24-1, the J call TRBJ1-2; 7 nucleotides match TRBD1. Germline CDR1 is KGHDR and CDR2 is SFDVKD. The CDR3 has 13 residues. Trimming at V came to 4 bases and at J to 6 bases, leaving 4 bases not matched to a gene. The CDR3 bases are TGTGCCACCAGTGACTCCACAGGGGATGGCTACACCTTC. This sequence encodes CATSDSTGDGYTF.

The rearrangement joins TRBV2 to TRBJ2-7, with D perhaps matching TRBD1 (6 bases). The CDR3 contains 15 residues. V lost 4 bases, J lost 2 bases, and 15 bases lay in between. Germline values: CDR1 SNHLY, CDR2 FYNNEI. CDR3 in amino acids: CASSGLGQRAYEQYF. DNA of the CDR3: TGTGCCAGCAGTGGTCTTGGACAGAGAGCCTACGAGCAGTACTTC.

This chain links TRBV3-1 (or the pseudogene TRBV3-2) with TRBJ1-2; the D gene is possibly TRBD1 (6 bases). CDR3 length: 15 residues. The ends were cut back, 0 bases at V and 4 bases at J, with 12 bases in the middle. From germline, CDR1 is LGHDT and CDR2 YNNKEL (reference sequence). In DNA form, the CDR3 reads TGTGCCAGCAGCCAAGACAGGGGACCACGCTATGGCTACACCTTC. Its translation: CASSQDRGPRYGYTF.

The chain employs TRBV6-2 or TRBV6-3 and TRBJ2-1; no definite D call. This CDR3 spans 11 amino acids. Germline values: CDR1 MNHEY, CDR2 SVGEGT. Deletions cut 5 bases from V and 7 bases from J, with 6 bases between. CDR3 DNA sequence: TGTGCCAGCAGTCGGCTGAATGAGCAGTTCTTC. It encodes CASSRLNEQFF.

This clone appeared a few times. This chain links TRBV5-6 with TRBJ1-2; D is perhaps TRBD1 (5 bases). The CDR3 totals 16 residues. Per the germline V gene, CDR1 is SGHDT and CDR2 is YYEEEE. V lost 3 bases and J 6 bases, leaving 21 bases between the germline ends. CDR3 protein: CASSSGRVVAPNGYTF. CDR3 nucleotides: TGTGCCAGCAGCTCGGGGCGGGTCGTCGCCCCAAATGGCTACACCTTC.

The gene calls are TRBV5-4 and TRBJ1-1; D is perhaps TRBD1 (5 bases). The CDR3 is 17 residues long. V was cut by 0 bases and J by 5 bases, with 20 bases left in between. CDR1 is SGHNT and CDR2 is YYREEE in the germline V gene (reference sequence). The CDR3 loop is CASSLARVRQGGTEAFF. CDR3 nucleotides: TGTGCCAGCAGCTTGGCCAGGGTTAGGCAGGGAGGGACTGAAGCTTTCTTT.

This chain links TRBV25-1 with TRBJ2-5, with 7 bases that match TRBD1. The CDR3 is 17 residues long. Germline CDR1 and CDR2: MGHDK and SYGVNS. J was trimmed by 5 bases and V by 3 bases; bases with no gene match: 15. The CDR3 reads CASSDEQDGDRVETQYF. Written as DNA, the CDR3 is TGTGCCAGCAGTGATGAACAAGATGGTGACAGGGTGGAGACCCAGTACTTC.

The V gene is TRBV6-5, the J gene TRBJ2-3; D unresolved. This CDR3 spans 14 amino acids. Germline CDR1 and CDR2: MNHEY and SVGAGI. Between the trimmed V and J ends, which lost 4 bases and 6 bases, there was a span of 14 bases. CDR3 nucleotide sequence: TGTGCCAGCAGTTTTACGGTTCTGGCTGATACGCAGTATTTT. It specifies CASSFTVLADTQYF.

The V gene is TRBV5-1, the J gene TRBJ1-2; 8 bases agree with TRBD1. CDR3 length: 15 amino acids. Germline V lookup: CDR1 SGHRS, CDR2 YFSETQ. J was trimmed by 3 bases and V by 4 bases; bases with no gene match: 8. The CDR3 here is CASSIQGGLYYGYTF. The CDR3 region has the DNA TGCGCCAGCAGCATACAGGGGGGCCTATACTATGGCTACACCTTC.

Concerning this clone itself: Other DNA sequences from this sample encode an identical CDR3 as well. V usage is TRBV6-5 and J usage is TRBJ2-7; 11 positions match TRBD2. The germline CDR1 and CDR2 sequences are MNHEY and SVGAGI. The CDR3 is 14 residues long. V shed 3 bases and J 4 bases; nucleotides not matched to a gene: 2. The CDR3 loop reads CASSYTSGSYEQYF. CDR3 nucleotide sequence: TGTGCCAGCAGTTATACTAGCGGGAGTTACGAGCAGTACTTC.

This clone was found once. This chain joins TRBV5-1 and TRBJ2-3; either TRBD1 or TRBD2 may supply D (6 bases each). The CDR3 runs 18 residues. V lost 0 bases and J lost 6, with 23 bases in between. The germline V gene encodes CDR1 SGHRS and CDR2 YFSETQ. DNA of the CDR3: TGCGCCAGCAGCTTGGTCCCGACGGAGGGGGGACTCGGGGATACGCAGTATTTT. Translation: CASSLVPTEGGLGDTQYF.

Turning to this clone: The DNA is omitted, as the CDR3 cannot be located on it reliably, and the CDR3 follows TCRdb's listing. The V gene is TRBV21-1, the J gene TRBJ2-7; TRBD1 is the table's D call and was not checked against the DNA. TRBV21-1 is designated a pseudogene. The CDR3 contains 15 residues when both ends are counted. The CDR3 reads CASSKVAGGTHEQYF.

V usage is TRBV11-2 and J usage is TRBJ1-3; possible D gene TRBD1, 6 bases. CDR1 SGHAT and CDR2 FQNNGV come from the germline V gene. V lost 5 bases and J lost 1, with 12 bases in between. The CDR3 spans 15 residues. The chain's CDR3 is CASSQKGVSGNTIYF. CDR3 DNA: TGTGCCAGCAGCCAAAAGGGGGTATCTGGAAACACCATATATTTT.

The J gene is TRBJ1-4, the V gene TRBV4-1; no reliable D call. V gave up 4 bases and J gave up 8 bases, with 11 bases separating them. Germline CDR1 and CDR2: MGHRA and YSYEKL. There are 13 residues in the CDR3. CDR3 sequence: CASSPIVGEKLFF. CDR3 nucleotides: TGCGCCAGCAGCCCAATCGTCGGGGAAAAACTGTTTTTT.

About this clone itself: This specimen includes other DNA sequences encoding the same CDR3. This chain links TRBV7-9 with TRBJ2-2, with unresolved D. CDR1 SEHNR and CDR2 FQNEAQ come from the germline V gene (reference sequence). V dropped 4 bases and J dropped 2 bases, with 2 bases sitting between them. The CDR3 length is 12 residues. The CDR3 region is CASSSNTGELFF. The CDR3, as DNA: TGTGCCAGCAGCTCCAACACCGGGGAGCTGTTTTTT.

The chain is built from TRBV27 and TRBJ1-1, with a tentative D call TRBD1 (5 bases). Trimming cost V 2 bases and J 3 bases, with 13 bases left between them. CDR3 length: 15 residues. The germline gives CDR1 MNHEY, CDR2 SMNVEV (reference sequence). CDR3 loop: CASSLRWGVDTEAFF. The CDR3 DNA reads as TGTGCCAGCAGTTTAAGATGGGGGGTAGACACTGAAGCTTTCTTT.

This clone was detected once. V usage is TRBV13 and J usage is TRBJ1-2; D uncertain. Germline CDR1 and CDR2: PRHDT and FYEKMQ (reference sequence). Trimming took off 4 bases at V and 0 bases at J, with 12 bases between the two ends. The CDR3 spans 15 residues. The CDR3 DNA reads TGTGCCAGCAGCTCGCGATTAACAGCTAACTATGGCTACACCTTC. Translating it yields CASSSRLTANYGYTF.

CDR3 DNA: TGTGCCAGCAGTTTGCAGGGGGCGTTCGGCTACACCTTC. Amino acid sequence: CASSLQGAFGYTF. The chain recombines TRBV28 with TRBJ1-2; TRBD1 matches at 8 bases. Germline trimming cut 3 bases from V and 8 bases from J; bases unmatched to any gene: 5. CDR1 is MDHEN and CDR2 is SYDVKM in the germline V gene. This CDR3 region has 13 residues.

This chain links TRBV5-1 with TRBJ1-6; no reliable D call. Trimming took off 2 bases at V and 9 bases at J, with 12 bases between the two ends. The germline gives CDR1 SGHRS, CDR2 YFSETQ. The CDR3 sequence is 14 residues long. CDR3 sequence: CASSLGYGGSPLHF. Written as DNA, the CDR3 is TGCGCCAGCAGCTTAGGATACGGAGGTTCACCCCTCCACTTT.